This T cell receptor beta chain was recorded in a study of human T cells and chemical hapten exposure. TCRdb passed the RACE reads through MiXCR, listing each CDR3 protein once. Among 65,000 to 80,000 distinct CDR3 sequences listed, over 8.5% were seen once. The CDR3 has 15 amino acids. V dropped 5 bases and J dropped 0; count of bases not matched to a gene: 5. This clonotype was recorded a few times. Time point defined: healthy volunteer bleed at 6 weeks. Extraction yielded total RNA from whole blood (unfractionated). The sequence came from a male donor in good health. Some clones in this sample may be carry-over from other donors' samples. The specimen sequenced was whole blood. V gene TRBV12-3 or TRBV12-4 combines with J gene TRBJ2-3; 7 nucleotides agree with TRBD1. The CDR3 here is CASSADRISTDTQYF. DNA for the CDR3: TGTGCCAGCAGTGCGGACAGGATTAGCACAGATACGCAGTATTTT.